These 20 T cell receptor beta chains share one sample of origin, sequenced in a study of OX40 agonist ivuxolimab in advanced cancers. Library preparation employed the immunoSEQ multiplex PCR assay. Here the immuneACCESS table is served through TCRdb, limited to in-frame sequences with V and J called. Missing clones are a known gap in these copies; in checked studies unresolved V genes cover under half, and the rest lacks a known reason. Here the sample has 60,000 to 75,000 clones; around 82% occur a single time. The ten largest clones take up about 8% of the sample. The material sequenced was CD4+ or CD8+ T cells sorted from blood, taken in a trial of the OX40 agonist ivuxolimab. These receptors were obtained from an adult with an advanced solid tumor such as melanoma, head and neck, liver or kidney cancer.

The chain uses TRBV25-1 and TRBJ1-5; 8 nucleotides agree with TRBD1. Trimming took 4 bases from V and 2 from J; bases not matched to a gene: 4. The CDR3 totals 15 residues. The germline V gene has CDR1 MGHDK and CDR2 SYGVNS. The CDR3: CASSGAGGGNQPQHF. The CDR3 DNA follows: TGTGCCAGCAGTGGGGCAGGGGGCGGCAATCAGCCCCAGCATTTT. The entire variable domain, with the rest obtained from reference TRBV25-1 and TRBJ1-5, is as follows: EADIYQTPRYLVIGTGKKITLECSQTMGHDKMYWYQQDPGMELHLIHYSYGVNSTEKGDLSSESTVSRIRTEHFPLTLESARPSHTSQYLCASSGAGGGNQPQHFGDGTRLSIL.

This clone was recorded once. V and J are TRBV29-1 and TRBJ2-7; the D gene is possibly TRBD2 (5 bases). Between the trimmed V and J ends, which lost 7 bases and 7 bases, there was a span of 20 bases. There are 13 residues in the CDR3. CDR1 is SQVTM and CDR2 is ANQGSEA in the germline V gene. The CDR3 DNA follows: TGCAGCGGAGGCGGAGCGGCCGAACGGGAGCAGTACTTC. It specifies CSGGGAAEREQYF.

This rearrangement joins TRBV4-1 to TRBJ1-2; D remains unclear. This CDR3 comprises 13 residues. Per germline, CDR1 MGHRA and CDR2 YSYEKL. V was shortened by 1 base and J by 8 bases, with 11 bases between the two germline ends. Written as DNA, the CDR3 is TGCGCCAGCAGCCAAGTGGGCAGAGGAGGCTACACCTTC. Translating gives CASSQVGRGGYTF.

V gene TRBV5-6 combines with J gene TRBJ1-2; 7 nucleotides match TRBD1. With 4 bases clipped from V and 6 bases from J, the junction kept 12 bases outside the gene matches. Germline CDR1 reads SGHDT; CDR2 reads YYEEEE. The CDR3 is 15 residues long. The CDR3 DNA follows: TGTGCCAGCAGCCCACGCTTGCAGGGGGATCATGGCTACACCTTC. Translation: CASSPRLQGDHGYTF.

This clone appeared a single time. The chain employs TRBV4-2 and TRBJ2-6, with 8 bases that match TRBD1. The germline CDR1 and CDR2 sequences are LGHNA and YNFKEQ. This CDR3 region has 17 residues. The junction had 2 bases not matched to a gene; V was cut back by 1 base and J by 0 bases. The CDR3 is CASSQGGQASGANVLTF. The CDR3 nucleotides are TGTGCCAGCAGCCAAGGGGGACAGGCCTCTGGGGCCAACGTCCTGACTTTC.

V usage is TRBV7-9 and J usage is TRBJ2-1; 8 nucleotides align to TRBD2. The length of the CDR3 is 16 residues. V trimming: 1 base; J trimming: 6 bases; junction bases outside the gene matches: 8. The germline V gene encodes CDR1 SEHNR and CDR2 FQNEAQ (reference sequence). The CDR3 coding sequence is TGTGCCAGCAGCTTAGGTGTCGGGGGGGAAGGCAATGAGCAGTTCTTC. Residues: CASSLGVGGEGNEQFF.

The chain is built from TRBV7-4 and TRBJ2-7, with 11 bases identical to TRBD2. The CDR3 is made up of 18 amino acids. V trimming: 5 bases; J trimming: 2 bases; junction bases outside the gene matches: 14. CDR1 is SGHVT, CDR2 SQSDAQ, per germline. The chain's CDR3 is CASSEGLADPTSAYEQYF. In nucleotides, the CDR3 is TGTGCCAGCAGCGAGGGACTAGCGGACCCAACATCCGCCTACGAGCAGTACTTC.

This clone showed up just once. The rearrangement joins TRBV30 to TRBJ1-6, with D possibly matching TRBD1 (5 bases). Germline V lookup: CDR1 GTSNPN, CDR2 SVGIG (reference sequence). Between the trimmed V and J ends, which lost 4 bases and 5 bases, there was a span of 15 bases. The CDR3 is made up of 15 amino acids. CDR3 region: CAWTHRDRNNSPLHF. The CDR3 nucleotides read TGTGCCTGGACCCACCGGGACCGAAATAATTCACCCCTCCACTTT.

V gene TRBV7-3 combines with J gene TRBJ1-2; possibly TRBD1 for D (6 bases). Per germline, CDR1 SGHTA and CDR2 FQGTGA. The CDR3 consists of 13 residues. V was clipped by 2 bases and J by 7 bases, with 11 bases between them. CDR3 nucleotide sequence: TGTGCCAGCAGCTTACCAGGGGTGCGTGGCTACACCTTC. It encodes CASSLPGVRGYTF. Variable domain in full (rest from reference TRBV7-3 and TRBJ1-2): GAGVSQTPSNKVTEKGKYVELRCDPISGHTALYWYRQSLGQGPEFLIYFQGTGAADDSGLPNDRFFAVRPEGSVSTLKIQRTERGDSAVYLCASSLPGVRGYTFGSGTRLTVV.

To note about this clone: Other nucleotide sequences from this sample produce the same CDR3. This chain joins TRBV5-1 and TRBJ2-3; D remains unclear. Germline loops: CDR1 SGHRS, CDR2 YFSETQ. This CDR3 comprises 15 residues. Trimming pared 0 bases from V and 0 bases from J, leaving 8 bases between. The CDR3 nucleotides read TGCGCCAGCAGCTTGGCCGGTGGGAGCACAGATACGCAGTATTTT. Translating gives CASSLAGGSTDTQYF.

The rearrangement links TRBV18 to TRBJ2-5; 7 bases line up with TRBD1. Germline CDR1 and CDR2: KGHSH and LQKENI. V was pared by 4 bases and J by 3 bases, with 8 bases of the junction left unmatched. The CDR3 is 15 residues long. The CDR3 nucleotides are TGTGCCAGCTCACTCCCGGACAGGTTTAAAGAGACCCAGTACTTC. It translates to CASSLPDRFKETQYF.

This chain connects TRBV5-4 to TRBJ2-7, with 10 bases aligning to TRBD1. The CDR3 extends over 13 amino acids. Germline CDR1 SGHNT, CDR2 YYREEE (reference sequence). V lost 6 bases to trimming and J lost 10 bases; unmatched junction nucleotides: 10. The CDR3 region has the DNA TGTGCCAGCACCAGGGACAGGGGACGCGGTCAGTACTTC. It specifies CASTRDRGRGQYF.

The chain uses TRBV18 and TRBJ1-6; D gene ambiguous. CDR3 size: 12 residues. Germline V CDR1 and CDR2: KGHSH, LQKENI. Between the trimmed V and J ends, which lost 6 bases and 5 bases, there was a span of 5 bases. The CDR3 region is CASSADNSPLHF. The CDR3 region has the DNA TGTGCCAGCTCCGCTGATAATTCACCCCTCCACTTT.

Concerning this clone: Other DNA variants within this sample encode the same CDR3. The chain employs TRBV27 and TRBJ2-7; either TRBD1 or TRBD2 may supply D (5 bases each). The CDR3 consists of 14 residues. The germline CDR1 and CDR2 sequences are MNHEY and SMNVEV (reference sequence). Trimming left V 2 bases short and J 4 bases short, with 12 bases between. The CDR3 DNA reads as TGTGCCAGCAGTTTACTGGGGGTAGGTTACGAGCAGTACTTC. It specifies CASSLLGVGYEQYF.

The gene calls are TRBV4-1 and TRBJ2-7; no clear D gene. The CDR3 length is 14 residues. Germline-derived CDR1 and CDR2 are MGHRA and YSYEKL. V shed 0 bases and J shed 3 bases, with 9 bases lying between them. DNA for the CDR3: TGCGCCAGCAGCCAAGACATATTCGGCTACGAGCAGTACTTC. Protein: CASSQDIFGYEQYF.

The CDR3 is CASSSQTAVYEQYF. CDR3 nucleotide sequence: TGTGCCAGCAGTTCGCAGACAGCCGTGTACGAGCAGTACTTC. The V and J genes are TRBV27 and TRBJ2-7, with D possibly TRBD1 on 5 matching bases. CDR1 and CDR2 (germline): MNHEY, SMNVEV (reference sequence). V lost 4 bases and J 4 bases, leaving 14 bases between the germline ends. This CDR3 spans 14 amino acids.

This clone has a handful of counts. V usage is TRBV6-1 and J usage is TRBJ1-2, with 10 bases identical to TRBD1. Germline CDR1 reads MNHNS; CDR2 reads SASEGT. CDR3 size: 15 residues. The J segment lost 5 bases and the V segment lost 8 bases, leaving 11 bases of the junction unmatched. CDR3 protein: CASVNRGTGAYGYTF. Written as DNA, the CDR3 is TGTGCCAGCGTTAATAGGGGGACAGGGGCTTATGGCTACACCTTC.

J is TRBJ1-1 and V is TRBV4-1, with D possibly being TRBD1 (5 bases). V lost 1 base and J 1 base, leaving 7 bases between the germline ends. Germline assignment: CDR1 MGHRA and CDR2 YSYEKL. CDR3 length equals 14 residues. The CDR3 reads CASSQGGRNTEAFF. The CDR3 bases are TGCGCCAGCAGCCAAGGGGGGAGGAACACTGAAGCTTTCTTT.

The chain joins TRBV6-6 to TRBJ2-2; D is perhaps TRBD1 (5 bases). The CDR3 spans 14 residues. V was clipped by 5 bases and J by 1 base, with 8 bases between them. From germline, CDR1 is MNHNY and CDR2 SVGAGI (reference sequence). The CDR3 sequence is CASSTQGNTGELFF. In nucleotides, the CDR3 is TGTGCCAGCAGTACGCAGGGGAACACCGGGGAGCTGTTTTTT.

V gene TRBV9 combines with J gene TRBJ2-5; D uncertain. CDR3 length: 16 amino acids. Germline V lookup: CDR1 SGDLS, CDR2 YYNGEE. V shed 4 bases and J shed 2 bases, with 18 bases lying between them. The CDR3 region has the DNA TGTGCCAGCAGCCCTCTTGGAGTACACTTGCAAGAGACCCAGTACTTC. This sequence encodes CASSPLGVHLQETQYF.